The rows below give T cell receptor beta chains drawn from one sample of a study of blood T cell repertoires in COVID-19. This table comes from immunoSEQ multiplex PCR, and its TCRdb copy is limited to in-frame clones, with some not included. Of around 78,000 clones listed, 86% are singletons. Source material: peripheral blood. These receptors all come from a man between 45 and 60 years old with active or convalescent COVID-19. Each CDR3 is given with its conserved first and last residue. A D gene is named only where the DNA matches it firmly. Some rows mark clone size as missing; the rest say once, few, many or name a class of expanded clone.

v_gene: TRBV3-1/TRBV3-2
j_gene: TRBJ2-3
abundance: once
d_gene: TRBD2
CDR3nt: TGTGCCAGCAGCCAAGGGACTAGCGGGGGCGTCGAAAGCACAGATACGCAGTATTTT
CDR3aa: CASSQGTSGGVESTDTQYF

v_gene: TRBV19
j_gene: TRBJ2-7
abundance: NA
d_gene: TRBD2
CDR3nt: TGTGCCAGTAGTATAGTAGCGGGAGAGCAAAACGAGCAGTACTTC
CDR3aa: CASSIVAGEQNEQYF

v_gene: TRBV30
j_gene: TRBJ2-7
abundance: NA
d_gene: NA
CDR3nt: TGTGCCTGGAGTGGCAGTGGCAGTTCCTACGAGCAGTACTTC
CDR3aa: CAWSGSGSSYEQYF

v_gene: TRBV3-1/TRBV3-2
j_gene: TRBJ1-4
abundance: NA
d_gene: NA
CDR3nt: TGTGCCAGCAGCCTAAGAGCCGGAGGGGATGAAAAACTGTTTTTT
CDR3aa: CASSLRAGGDEKLFF

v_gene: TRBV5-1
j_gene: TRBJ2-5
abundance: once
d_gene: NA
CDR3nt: TGCGCCAGCAGCTTGGGTCATAAGCTGTACCAAGAGACCCAGTACTTC
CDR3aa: CASSLGHKLYQETQYF

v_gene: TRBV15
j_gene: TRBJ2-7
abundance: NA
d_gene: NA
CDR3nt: TGTGCCACCAGCAGAGATGCGGGGGCACACTACGAGCAGTACTTC
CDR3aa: CATSRDAGAHYEQYF

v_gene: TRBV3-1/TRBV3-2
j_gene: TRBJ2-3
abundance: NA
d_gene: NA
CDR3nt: TGTGCCAGCAGCCATAACCACCAGGCCACAGATACGCAGTATTTT
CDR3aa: CASSHNHQATDTQYF

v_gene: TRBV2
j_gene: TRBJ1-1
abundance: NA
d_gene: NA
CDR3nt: TGTGCCAGCAGTGGACACTTTGAAGCTTTCTTT
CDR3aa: CASSGHFEAFF

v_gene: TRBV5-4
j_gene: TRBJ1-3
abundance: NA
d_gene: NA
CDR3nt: TGTGCCAGCAGCCATCCGGACAGTCAGAGCTCTGGAAACACCATATATTTT
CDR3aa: CASSHPDSQSSGNTIYF

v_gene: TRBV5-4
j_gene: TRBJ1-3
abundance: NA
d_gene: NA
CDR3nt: TGTGCCAGCGGGGTACAGGGCTCTGGAAACACCATATATTTT
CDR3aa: CASGVQGSGNTIYF

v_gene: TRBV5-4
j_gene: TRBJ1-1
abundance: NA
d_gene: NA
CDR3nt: TGTGCCAGCAGCTTCGGTTTTGGGCCTGAAGCTTTCTTT
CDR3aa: CASSFGFGPEAFF

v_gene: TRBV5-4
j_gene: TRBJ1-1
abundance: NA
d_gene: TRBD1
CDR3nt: TGTGCCAGCAGCGACGGAAAAACAGGGGGTGGTGGAGCTTTCTTT
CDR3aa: CASSDGKTGGGGAFF

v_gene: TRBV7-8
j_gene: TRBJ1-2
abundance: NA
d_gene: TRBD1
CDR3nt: TGTGCCAGCAGCTCAGAGCCCGGGACAGTCTATGGCTACACCTTC
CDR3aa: CASSSEPGTVYGYTF

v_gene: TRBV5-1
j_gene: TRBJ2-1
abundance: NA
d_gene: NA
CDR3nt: TGCGCCAGCAGCTTGTCCCGAGAGAATGAGCAGTTCTTC
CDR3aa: CASSLSRENEQFF

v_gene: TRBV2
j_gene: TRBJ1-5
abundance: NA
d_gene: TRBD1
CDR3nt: TGTGCCAGCAGTGAAGGGGACAGGACGCCCCAGCATTTT
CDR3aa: CASSEGDRTPQHF

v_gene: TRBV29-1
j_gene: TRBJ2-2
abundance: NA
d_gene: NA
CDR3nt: TGCAGCGTTGCCCCCCAGGGTGGCGGGGAGCTGTTTTTT
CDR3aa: CSVAPQGGGELFF

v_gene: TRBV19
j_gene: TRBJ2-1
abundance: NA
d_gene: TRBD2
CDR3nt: TGTGCCAGTAGTAGCTATCGTTGGACTAGCGGGAGTTACAATGAGCAGTTCTTC
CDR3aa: CASSSYRWTSGSYNEQFF

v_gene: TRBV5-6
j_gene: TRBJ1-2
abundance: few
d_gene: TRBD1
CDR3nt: TGTGCCAGCAGCGGATCCGGGACAGGGCTCTATGGCTACACCTTC
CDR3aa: CASSGSGTGLYGYTF

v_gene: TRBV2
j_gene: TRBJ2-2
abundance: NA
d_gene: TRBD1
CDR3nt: TGTGCCAGCAGAATGGACAGGAGAAACACCGGGGAGCTGTTTTTT
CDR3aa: CASRMDRRNTGELFF

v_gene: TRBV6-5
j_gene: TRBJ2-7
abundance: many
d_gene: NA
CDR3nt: TGTGCCAGCAGTTCAACCGGGGGCGGGAGCTCCTACGAGCAGTACTTC
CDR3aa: CASSSTGGGSSYEQYF